This TCR beta chain was profiled in a study of OX40 agonist ivuxolimab in advanced cancers. About the study: Every 2 weeks, ivuxolimab was infused into the patients intravenously at between 0.01 and 10 mg/kg.

This table comes from immunoSEQ multiplex PCR, and its TCRdb copy is limited to in-frame clones, with some not included. Counted here are about 68,000 clones, approximately 90% occurring once; the ten biggest clones make up approximately 0.32%. The germline V gene encodes CDR1 SGHAT and CDR2 FQNNGV. The CDR3 sequence is 14 residues long. Between the trimmed V and J ends, which lost 1 base and 9 bases, there was a span of 16 bases. The chain has TRBV11-2 and TRBJ2-7; TRBD1 is a possible D gene (5 bases). This TCR was recovered from an adult with an advanced solid tumor such as melanoma, head and neck, liver or kidney cancer. The specimen was CD4+ or CD8+ T cells sorted from blood, collected in a trial of the OX40 agonist ivuxolimab. CDR3 bases: TGTGCCAGCAGCTTAGCAGGGCTCACGACTGTGCAGTACTTC. Protein product: CASSLAGLTTVQYF. Supplemented by reference TRBV11-2 and TRBJ2-7, the full variable domain reads EAGVAQSPRYKIIEKRQSVAFWCNPISGHATLYWYQQILGQGPKLLIQFQNNGVVDDSQLPKDRFSAERLKGVDSTLKIQPAKLEDSAVYLCASSLAGLTTVQYFGPGTRLTVT.